The 7 T cell receptor beta chains below were found in one sample sequenced in a study of cytomegalovirus exposure and HLA in healthy donors. This PCR relied on a set of 60 Vbeta primers and 13 Jbeta primers. The data were produced by immunoSEQ multiplex PCR, yet TCRdb's version contains in-frame clones alone and is incomplete. Of about 130,000 clones listed, roughly 81% were seen once; the top ten hold roughly 0.99%. The sample was PBMCs. The receptors here all came from a woman aged 25 to 39 in good health and CMV-seronegative.

V gene TRBV4-2 combines with J gene TRBJ2-3; D is ambiguous. V was clipped by 6 bases and J by 1 base, with 8 bases between them. This CDR3 has 13 amino acids. Germline CDR1 and CDR2: LGHNA and YNFKEQ. CDR3 DNA sequence: TGTGCCAGCAGGCCGTCAGGCACAGATACGCAGTATTTT. This sequence encodes CASRPSGTDTQYF.

The rearrangement links TRBV6-5 to TRBJ1-2, with a weak D call TRBD1 (5 bases). Germline V gene lookup returns CDR1 MNHEY and CDR2 SVGAGI. Trimming stripped 0 bases from V and 6 bases from J, with 14 bases between. The CDR3 has 15 amino acids. CDR3 sequence reads: CASSYSRGRAHGYTF. The CDR3 DNA sequence: TGTGCCAGCAGTTACTCGCGTGGCAGGGCGCATGGCTACACCTTC.

This clone has just one count. V usage is TRBV5-1 and J usage is TRBJ2-1; 10 nucleotides align to TRBD2. The ends lost 4 bases at V and 3 bases at J; junction bases unmatched: 4. Germline V lookup: CDR1 SGHRS, CDR2 YFSETQ. The CDR3 spans 15 residues. The CDR3 loop reads CASSPASGSYNEQFF. In DNA, the CDR3 is TGCGCCAGCAGCCCCGCTAGCGGGAGCTACAATGAGCAGTTCTTC.

In its sample, this clone was seen a few times. This chain connects TRBV18 to TRBJ2-7; 12 positions match TRBD1. Trimming at V came to 3 bases and at J to 6 bases, leaving 3 bases not matched to a gene. The CDR3 extends over 14 amino acids. Per the germline V gene, CDR1 is KGHSH and CDR2 is LQKENI. The CDR3 loop reads CASSPGTGGFEQYF. CDR3 nucleotides: TGTGCCAGCTCACCCGGGACAGGGGGCTTCGAGCAGTACTTC.

The chain employs TRBV7-8 and TRBJ2-3, with 11 nucleotides matching TRBD2. The CDR3 covers 16 residues. Germline loops: CDR1 SGHVS, CDR2 FQNEAQ. Trimming removed 4 bases from V and 0 bases from J; junction bases left unmatched: 3. CDR3: CASSWRLAGSTDTQYF. CDR3 coding DNA: TGTGCCAGCAGCTGGAGACTAGCGGGGAGCACAGATACGCAGTATTTT.

The rearrangement links TRBV6-6 to TRBJ2-2, with 9 bases that match TRBD2. The germline V gene has CDR1 MNHNY and CDR2 SVGAGI (reference sequence). The CDR3 length is 14 residues. Trimming took 6 bases from V and 7 from J; bases not matched to a gene: 6. The CDR3 here is CASRELAGGGELFF. CDR3 sequence (DNA): TGTGCCAGCAGGGAACTAGCGGGCGGCGGGGAGCTGTTTTTT.

V and J are TRBV25-1 and TRBJ2-5; TRBD1 might be the D (6 bases). Between the trimmed V and J ends, which lost 5 bases and 1 base, there was a span of 23 bases. Per the germline V gene, CDR1 is MGHDK and CDR2 is SYGVNS. The CDR3 has 18 amino acids. The CDR3 region is CASSNPQGAQGLQETQYF. Here the CDR3 DNA reads TGTGCCAGCAGTAATCCCCAAGGTGCACAGGGCCTCCAAGAGACCCAGTACTTC.